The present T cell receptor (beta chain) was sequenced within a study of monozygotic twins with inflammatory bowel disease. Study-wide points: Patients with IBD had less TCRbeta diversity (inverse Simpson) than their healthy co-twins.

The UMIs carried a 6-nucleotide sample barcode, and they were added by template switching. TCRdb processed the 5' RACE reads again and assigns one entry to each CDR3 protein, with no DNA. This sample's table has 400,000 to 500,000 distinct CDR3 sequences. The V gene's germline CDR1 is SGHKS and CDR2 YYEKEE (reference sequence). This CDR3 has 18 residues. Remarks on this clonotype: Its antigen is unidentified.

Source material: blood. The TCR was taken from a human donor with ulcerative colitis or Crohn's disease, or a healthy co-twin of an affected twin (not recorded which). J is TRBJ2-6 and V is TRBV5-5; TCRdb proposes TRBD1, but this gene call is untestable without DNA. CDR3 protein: CASRISGTAFGGANVLTF.